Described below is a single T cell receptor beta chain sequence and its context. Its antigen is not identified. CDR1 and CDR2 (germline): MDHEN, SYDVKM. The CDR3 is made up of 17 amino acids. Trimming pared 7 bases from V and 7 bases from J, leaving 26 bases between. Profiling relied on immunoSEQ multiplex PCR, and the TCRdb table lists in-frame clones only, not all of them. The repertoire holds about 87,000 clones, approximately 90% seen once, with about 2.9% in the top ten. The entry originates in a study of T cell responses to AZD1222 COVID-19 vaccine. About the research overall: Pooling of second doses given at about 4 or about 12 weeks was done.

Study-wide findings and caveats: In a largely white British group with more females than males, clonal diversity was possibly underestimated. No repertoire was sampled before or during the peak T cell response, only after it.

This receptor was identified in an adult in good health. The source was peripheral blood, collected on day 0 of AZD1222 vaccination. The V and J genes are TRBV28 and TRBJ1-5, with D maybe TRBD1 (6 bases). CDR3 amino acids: CASTTARGGGRTQPQHF. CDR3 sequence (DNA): TGTGCCAGCACTACGGCCCGTGGGGGGGGGCGTACGCAGCCCCAGCATTTT.